This TCR beta chain was recovered during a study of T cells after yellow fever vaccination (dated by TCRdb to between 2017 and 2020). For context, the study as a whole: The SMART-Seq v4 Ultra Low Input RNA kit was used to prepare libraries from fractions with low cell numbers. Blood was collected at multiple timepoints before and after primary and secondary immunization, and bulk PBMC replicates and cell subsets were isolated. The cohort comprised two healthy male donors, one aged 18 to 29 and one aged 30 to 40 years. To follow T-cell clones before and after primary and booster YFV17D yellow fever vaccination, bulk TCR alpha and beta repertoires were sequenced over time.

Synthesis of TCR cDNA relied on 5'RACE template switching, a step that introduced a universal primer site along with unique molecular identifiers. cDNA synthesis was primed from both the TCR alpha and TCR beta constant segments. Library amplification involved two PCR steps, and the second step added sample barcodes and sequencing adapters. Sequencing of libraries was performed on Illumina HiSeq 2500 (2x100 bp) or NovaSeq (2x150 bp). In the paper's pipeline: MIGEC was used to demultiplex reads and collapse the reads into UMI consensus sequences, and MiXCR was used for V(D)J alignment. Using edgeR on replicate PBMC samples, clonotypes were called vaccine-responding if FDR was below 0.01 and the log2 fold change was above 5 up to day 15. Bulk clonotypes were assigned CD4 or CD8 identity according to which sequenced CD4 or CD8 repertoire held them at higher abundance. TCRdb reran the public reads through fastp at Q25 and MiXCR, keeping productive beta chains. Each entry is one CDR3 protein sequence, shown with its most common DNA and genes. The V and J calls reflect TCRdb's pipeline rather than the authors' work. This sample comprises roughly 63,000 distinct CDR3 sequences, less than 8.5% of them detected only once. The ten largest clones take up approximately 34% of the sample.

The V and J ends are trimmed by 2 bases and 3 bases, leaving 10 bases between them. The CDR3 sequence holds 15 residues, the cysteine and phenylalanine included. Only the CDR3 portion is preserved as DNA: 45 bases, with reading frame beginning at the first base. Many counts were recorded for this clonotype. Its antigen is unknown. Base qualities are not at hand, and no much larger clone is one base apart. In light of the paper, this sample's treatment or condition label describes: live attenuated yellow fever vaccine strain. PBMCs were isolated from peripheral blood using a standard Ficoll-Paque protocol. Dynabeads CD4 and CD8 positive selection kits were used to isolate CD4 and CD8 T-cell fractions. TriZol was used to extract RNA from bulk PBMCs, CD4 and CD8 fractions, and dextramer-positive and dextramer-negative fractions. Broad study findings and their caveats: A small share of clonotypes occurred in both CD4 and CD8 compartments, likely arising from convergent recombination. After the booster, most clones that had expanded after primary vaccination were detected again (nearly 98% of CD4 and 70% to 90% of CD8), suggesting broad maintenance of memory. Computational filtering was required because FACS-sorted repertoires could contain abundant contaminating clonotypes from the bulk population. The secondary T-cell response was found to be weaker but faster than the primary response, with a peak reached on day 5 rather than on day 15. Because the study included only two donors, the extent to which the findings can be generalized is limited.

The chain is made from TRBV12-3 or TRBV12-4 and TRBJ2-2; too little of a D gene remains to name it. Sequenced here: CD8+ T cells sorted from PBMCs, sampled 15 days after the yellow fever booster vaccination. The sequence came from a man aged 30 to 45 who received the YFV17D yellow fever vaccine. For the CDR3, the sequence is CASSLLGQDTGELFF. The nucleotide sequence is TGTGCCAGCAGTTTACTTGGGCAGGACACCGGGGAGCTGTTTTTT.